This TCR beta chain was sequenced during a study of T cell responses to AZD1222 COVID-19 vaccine. Data came from immunoSEQ multiplex PCR; TCRdb stores just in-frame clones and leaves some out. Of some 100,000 clones listed, around nine tenths were seen once; the top ten hold approximately 15%. From germline, CDR1 is SGHRS and CDR2 YFSETQ. This CDR3 comprises 15 residues. The V and J ends lost 5 bases and 5 bases, in that order; junction bases with no gene match: 7. Study-wide points: Dominant at 160-218 and 743-854, vaccine-associated CD4 TCRs also spanned spike.

A remark on this clone: The antigen is not known.

The receptor's source is an adult in good health. The rearrangement joins TRBV5-1 to TRBJ1-5; 10 bases align to TRBD1. The sequences come from peripheral blood, collected on day 0 of AZD1222 vaccination. CDR3 amino acids: CASRPGQGLHQPQHF. The CDR3 DNA sequence: TGCGCCAGCAGACCGGGACAGGGGCTTCATCAGCCCCAGCATTTT.